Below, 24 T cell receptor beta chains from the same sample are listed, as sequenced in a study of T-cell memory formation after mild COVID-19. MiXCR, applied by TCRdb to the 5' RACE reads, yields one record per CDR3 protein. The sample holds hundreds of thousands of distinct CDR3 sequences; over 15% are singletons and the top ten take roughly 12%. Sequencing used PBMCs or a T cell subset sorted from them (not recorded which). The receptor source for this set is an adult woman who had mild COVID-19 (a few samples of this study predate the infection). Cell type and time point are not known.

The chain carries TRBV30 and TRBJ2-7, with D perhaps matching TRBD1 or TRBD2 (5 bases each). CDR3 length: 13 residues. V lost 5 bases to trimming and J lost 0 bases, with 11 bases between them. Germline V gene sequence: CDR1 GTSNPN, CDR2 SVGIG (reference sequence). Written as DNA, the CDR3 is TGTGCCTGGGGGACGGGGAGCTCCTACGAGCAGTACTTC. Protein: CAWGTGSSYEQYF.

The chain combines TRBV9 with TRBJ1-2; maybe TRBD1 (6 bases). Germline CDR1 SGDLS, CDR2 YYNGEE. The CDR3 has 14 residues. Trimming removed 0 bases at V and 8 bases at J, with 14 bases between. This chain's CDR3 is CASSVGPGEEGYTF. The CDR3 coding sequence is TGTGCCAGCAGCGTAGGCCCAGGGGAGGAGGGCTACACCTTC.

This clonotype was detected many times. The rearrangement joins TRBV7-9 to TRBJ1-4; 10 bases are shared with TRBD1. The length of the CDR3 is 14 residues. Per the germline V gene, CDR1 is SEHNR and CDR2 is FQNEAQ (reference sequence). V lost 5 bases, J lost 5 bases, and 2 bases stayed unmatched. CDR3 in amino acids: CASSQGQGNEKLFF. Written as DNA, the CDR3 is TGTGCCAGCAGCCAGGGACAGGGGAATGAAAAACTGTTTTTT.

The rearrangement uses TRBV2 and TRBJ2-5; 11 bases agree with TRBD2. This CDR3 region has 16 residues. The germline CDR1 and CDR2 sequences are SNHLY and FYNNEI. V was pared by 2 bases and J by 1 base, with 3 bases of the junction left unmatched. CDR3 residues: CASSESLAGGQETQYF. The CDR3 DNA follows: TGTGCCAGCAGTGAATCGCTAGCGGGGGGCCAAGAGACCCAGTACTTC.

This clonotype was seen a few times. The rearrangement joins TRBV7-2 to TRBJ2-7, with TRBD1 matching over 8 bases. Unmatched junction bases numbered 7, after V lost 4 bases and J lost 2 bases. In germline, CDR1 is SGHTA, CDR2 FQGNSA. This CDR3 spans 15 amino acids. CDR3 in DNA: TGTGCCAGCAGCTACCAGGGGGCCCTAGCCTACGAGCAGTACTTC. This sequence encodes CASSYQGALAYEQYF.

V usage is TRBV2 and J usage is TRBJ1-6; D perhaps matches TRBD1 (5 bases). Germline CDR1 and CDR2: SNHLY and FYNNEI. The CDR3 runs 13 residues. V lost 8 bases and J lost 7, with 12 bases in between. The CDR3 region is CASRAGFNSPLHF. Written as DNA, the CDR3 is TGTGCCAGCCGCGCAGGGTTCAATTCACCCCTCCACTTT.

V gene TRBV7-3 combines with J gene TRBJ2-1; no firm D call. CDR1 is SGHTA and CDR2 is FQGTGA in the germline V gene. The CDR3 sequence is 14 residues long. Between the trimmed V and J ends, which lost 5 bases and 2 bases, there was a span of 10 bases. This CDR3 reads CASSPGVTYNEQFF. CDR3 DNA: TGTGCCAGCAGCCCAGGTGTTACCTACAATGAGCAGTTCTTC. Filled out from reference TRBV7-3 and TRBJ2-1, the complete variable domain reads GAGVSQTPSNKVTEKGKYVELRCDPISGHTALYWYRQSLGQGPEFLIYFQGTGAADDSGLPNDRFFAVRPEGSVSTLKIQRTERGDSAVYLCASSPGVTYNEQFFGPGTRLTVL.

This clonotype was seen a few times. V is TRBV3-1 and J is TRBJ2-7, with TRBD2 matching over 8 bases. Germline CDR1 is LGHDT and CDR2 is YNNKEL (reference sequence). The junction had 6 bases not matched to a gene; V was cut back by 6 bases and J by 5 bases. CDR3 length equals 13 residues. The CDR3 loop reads CASRAGVVDEQYF. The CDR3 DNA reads TGTGCCAGCAGAGCGGGAGTGGTTGACGAGCAGTACTTC.

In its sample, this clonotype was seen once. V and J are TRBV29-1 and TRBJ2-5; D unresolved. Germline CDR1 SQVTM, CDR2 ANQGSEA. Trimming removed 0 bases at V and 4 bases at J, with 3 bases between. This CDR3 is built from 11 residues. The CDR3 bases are TGCAGCGTTGAAGAAGGAGAGACCCAGTACTTC. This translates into CSVEEGETQYF.

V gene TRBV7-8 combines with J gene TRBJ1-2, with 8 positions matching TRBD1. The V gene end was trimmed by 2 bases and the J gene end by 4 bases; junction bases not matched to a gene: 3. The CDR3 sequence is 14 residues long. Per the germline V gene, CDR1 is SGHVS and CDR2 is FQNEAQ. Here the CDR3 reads CASSLSGTGYGYTF. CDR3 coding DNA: TGTGCCAGCAGCTTATCCGGGACAGGCTATGGCTACACCTTC.

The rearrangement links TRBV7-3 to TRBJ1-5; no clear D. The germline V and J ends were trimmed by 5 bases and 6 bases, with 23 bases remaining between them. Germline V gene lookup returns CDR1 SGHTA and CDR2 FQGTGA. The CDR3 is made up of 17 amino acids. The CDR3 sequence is CASSHGSDPLGCQPQHF. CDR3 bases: TGTGCCAGCAGCCATGGGTCCGACCCCCTCGGCTGTCAGCCCCAGCATTTT.

The CDR3 sequence is CASSGRGASSSTDTQYF. The CDR3 nucleotides read TGTGCCAGCAGTGGCAGGGGGGCTTCTTCTAGCACAGATACGCAGTATTTT. The chain couples TRBV25-1 to TRBJ2-3; D perhaps matches TRBD1 (7 bases). The V gene's germline CDR1 is MGHDK and CDR2 SYGVNS. V was cut by 4 bases and J by 0 bases, with 17 bases left in between. CDR3 length: 17 amino acids.

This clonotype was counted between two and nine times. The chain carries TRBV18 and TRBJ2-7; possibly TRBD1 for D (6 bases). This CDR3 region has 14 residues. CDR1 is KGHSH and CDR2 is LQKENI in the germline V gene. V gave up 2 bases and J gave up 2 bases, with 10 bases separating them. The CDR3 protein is CASSPATGAYEQYF. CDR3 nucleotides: TGTGCCAGCTCACCAGCGACAGGAGCCTACGAGCAGTACTTC.

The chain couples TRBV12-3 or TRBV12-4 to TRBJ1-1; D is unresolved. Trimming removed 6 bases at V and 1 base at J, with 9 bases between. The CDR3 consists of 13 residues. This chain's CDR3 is CASSTFENTEAFF. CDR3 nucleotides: TGTGCCAGCAGCACGTTTGAGAACACTGAAGCTTTCTTT.

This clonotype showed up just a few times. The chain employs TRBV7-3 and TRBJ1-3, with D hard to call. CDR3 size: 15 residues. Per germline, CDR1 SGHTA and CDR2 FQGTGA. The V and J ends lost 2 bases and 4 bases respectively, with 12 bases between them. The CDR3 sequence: CASSLLGHGGNTIYF. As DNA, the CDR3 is TGTGCCAGCAGCTTACTTGGGCACGGAGGAAACACCATATATTTT.

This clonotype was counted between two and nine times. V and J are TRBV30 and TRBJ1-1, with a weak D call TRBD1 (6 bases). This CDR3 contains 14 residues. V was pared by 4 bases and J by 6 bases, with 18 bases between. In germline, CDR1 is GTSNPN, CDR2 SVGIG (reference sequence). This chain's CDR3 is CAWMRLARGPEAFF. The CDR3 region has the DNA TGTGCCTGGATGCGGCTGGCCAGGGGTCCTGAAGCTTTCTTT.

The CDR3 nucleotides are TGTGCCAGCAGCTCTCACACGGGCCCAGGGAGCTGGTACGAGCAGTACTTC. Encoded protein: CASSSHTGPGSWYEQYF. The chain joins TRBV7-9 to TRBJ2-7; D is tentatively TRBD1 or TRBD2 (5 bases each). This CDR3 has 17 amino acids. Germline CDR1 SEHNR, CDR2 FQNEAQ (reference sequence). V was cut by 4 bases and J by 4 bases, with 23 bases left in between. Complete variable domain (other parts from reference TRBV7-9 and TRBJ2-7): DTGVSQNPRHKITKRGQNVTFRCDPISEHNRLYWYRQTLGQGPEFLTYFQNEAQLEKSRLLSDRFSAERPKGSFSTLEIQRTEQGDSAMYLCASSSHTGPGSWYEQYFGPGTRLTVT.

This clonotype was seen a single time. CDR3 region: CSAIAEGTSPLHF. The DNA of the CDR3 is TGCAGTGCTATAGCTGAGGGAACCTCACCCCTCCACTTT. This chain connects TRBV20-1 to TRBJ1-6; D is unresolved. CDR3 length equals 13 residues. V lost 4 bases and J 10 bases, leaving 14 bases between the germline ends. CDR1 is DFQATT, CDR2 SNEGSKA, per germline (reference sequence).

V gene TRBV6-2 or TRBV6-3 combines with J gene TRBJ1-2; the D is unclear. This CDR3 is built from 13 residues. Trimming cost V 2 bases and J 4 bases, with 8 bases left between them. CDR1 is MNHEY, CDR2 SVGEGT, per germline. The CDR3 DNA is TGTGCCAGCAGTTACAGACGGGTCTATGGCTACACCTTC. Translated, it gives CASSYRRVYGYTF.

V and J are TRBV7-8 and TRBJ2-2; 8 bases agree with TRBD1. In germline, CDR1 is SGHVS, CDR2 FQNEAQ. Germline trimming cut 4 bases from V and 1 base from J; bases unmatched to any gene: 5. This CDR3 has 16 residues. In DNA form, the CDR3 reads TGTGCCAGCAGCTCCCGTGGGACAGGGAACACCGGGGAGCTGTTTTTT. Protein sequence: CASSSRGTGNTGELFF.

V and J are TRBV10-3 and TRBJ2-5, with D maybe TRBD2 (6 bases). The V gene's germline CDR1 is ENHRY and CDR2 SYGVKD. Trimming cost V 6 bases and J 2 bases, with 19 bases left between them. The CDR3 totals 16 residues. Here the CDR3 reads CAISSSRDSLQETQYF. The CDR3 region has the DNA TGTGCCATCAGCAGTAGCCGGGACTCACTACAAGAGACCCAGTACTTC.

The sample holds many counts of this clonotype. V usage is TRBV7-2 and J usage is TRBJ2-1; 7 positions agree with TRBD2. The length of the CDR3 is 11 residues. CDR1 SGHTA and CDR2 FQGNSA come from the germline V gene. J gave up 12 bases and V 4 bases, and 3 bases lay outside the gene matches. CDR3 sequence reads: CASSSWEGQFF. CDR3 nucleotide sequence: TGTGCCAGCAGCTCATGGGAGGGGCAGTTCTTC.

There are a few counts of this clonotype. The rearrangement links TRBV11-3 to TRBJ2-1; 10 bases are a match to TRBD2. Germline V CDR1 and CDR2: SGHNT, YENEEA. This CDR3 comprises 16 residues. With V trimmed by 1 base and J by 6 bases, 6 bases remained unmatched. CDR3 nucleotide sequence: TGTGCCAGCAGCTTAGCAGCGGCTAGCGGGGGCAATGAGCAGTTCTTC. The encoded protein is CASSLAAASGGNEQFF. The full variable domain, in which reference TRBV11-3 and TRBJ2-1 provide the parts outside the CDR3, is EAGVVQSPRYKIIEKKQPVAFWCNPISGHNTLYWYLQNLGQGPELLIRYENEEAVDDSQLPKDRFSAERLKGVDSTLKIQPAELGDSAVYLCASSLAAASGGNEQFFGPGTRLTVL.

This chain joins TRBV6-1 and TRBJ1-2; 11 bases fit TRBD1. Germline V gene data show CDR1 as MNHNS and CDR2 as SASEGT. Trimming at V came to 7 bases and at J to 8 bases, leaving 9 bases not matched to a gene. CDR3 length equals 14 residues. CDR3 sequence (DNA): TGTGCCAGCATCCTTGGACAGGGGGCGGTCGGCTACACCTTC. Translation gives CASILGQGAVGYTF.